The clone carrying this T cell receptor (beta chain) was seen ten or more times. The antigen remains unidentified. This record belongs to a study of T cells in Graves' hyperthyroidism and ophthalmopathy. Study-level findings and limits: Using 13 V-J features, a model discriminated ophthalmopathy from stable hyperthyroidism.

Germline V gene data show CDR1 as MDHEN and CDR2 as SYDVKM. The CDR3 runs to 14 residues. V was pared by 2 bases and J by 2 bases, with 10 bases between. RNA transcripts were the template for amplifying TCR beta CDR3 regions. The TCR CDR3 was amplified in a first-round RT-PCR using the HTBI primer set. TCRdb processed the multiplex PCR reads anew with MiXCR; each CDR3 protein has one entry. The table lists about 320,000 distinct CDR3 sequences, 16% of them singletons. Researchers barred patients who had uncontrolled infection, other autoimmune disease, pregnancy or lactation. Source material: blood. This clonotype was obtained from a man aged 25-45 years with Graves' hyperthyroidism. The V call is TRBV28, the J call TRBJ2-7, with D perhaps TRBD1 (5 bases). The chain's CDR3 is CASSLPTEPYEQYF. In DNA, the CDR3 is TGTGCCAGCAGTTTACCGACAGAACCCTACGAGCAGTACTTC.